This T cell receptor beta chain was recorded in a study of T-cell reconstitution after alpha-beta-depleted transplantation in children. From germline, CDR1 is DFQATT and CDR2 SNEGSKA (reference sequence). This CDR3 contains 16 residues. Trimming at V came to 1 base and at J to 3 bases, leaving 9 bases not matched to a gene. As for this clonotype: Its matching antigen is unknown.

Unique molecular identifiers were incorporated when the TCRbeta library was constructed. TCRdb reprocessed the PCR reads via MiXCR and lists one record per CDR3 protein. Of roughly 110,000 distinct CDR3 sequences listed, under 13% were seen once; the top ten hold under 40%. Study-wide results and caveats: Newly produced T cells mostly provided counts and TCRbeta diversity after one year, as hyperexpanded clones declined. From surviving recipient T cells and thymic progenitors came the high day-60 TCRbeta diversity observed in some patients. Several hundred graft clones that had expanded were reportedly the source of alpha-beta T cells about two months after transplant.

The chain has TRBV20-1 and TRBJ2-3; 8 nucleotides match TRBD2. The source of this sequence is a boy younger than 10 with acute lymphoblastic leukemia, due to receive a stem cell transplant. Sequencing was performed on PBMCs, taken before TCRalphabeta/CD19-depleted stem cell transplant. The CDR3 loop reads CSARGLAGGRTDTQYF. DNA of the CDR3: TGCAGTGCTAGAGGGCTAGCGGGCGGGAGGACAGATACGCAGTATTTT.